This T cell receptor (beta chain) is drawn from a study of T cell responses to AZD1222 COVID-19 vaccine. Trimming removed 1 base from V and 6 bases from J, with 12 bases in between. There are 14 residues in the CDR3. The germline CDR1 and CDR2 sequences are MNHNS and SASEGT. With respect to this clone: The antigen is not known.

Study observations and caveats: Baseline seropositivity characterized only six or seven AZD1222 recipients.

TCRdb's table, derived via immunoSEQ multiplex PCR, lists solely in-frame clones and lacks some. The sample lists about 150,000 clones, approximately 90% seen once, with around 3.1% in the top ten. This sequence joins TRBV6-1 and TRBJ1-2; D is perhaps TRBD1 (6 bases). The sequence was obtained from an adult in good health. This sample comprised peripheral blood, obtained on day 0 of AZD1222 vaccination. The CDR3 coding sequence is TGTGCCAGCAGTGAAGTTGGGGGCTTGGATGGCTACACCTTC. The encoded protein is CASSEVGGLDGYTF.